The clone carrying this TCR beta chain was counted at least ten times. Its antigen is undetermined. Construction of TCR beta libraries relied on iRepertoire HTBI primers and on Arm-PCR targeting CDR3 regions. TCRdb processed the multiplex PCR reads anew with MiXCR; each CDR3 protein has one entry. Among roughly 400,000 distinct CDR3 sequences listed, under 25% were seen once. Regarding time point: persistent/refractory GD, antithyroid drugs over 5 years with positive TRAb. PBMC-extracted RNA yielded the TCR library. The sample originates from a study of regulatory T cells in long-lasting Graves disease. Study at large: Those with persistent Graves' disease had received antithyroid drugs for over 5 years with positive TSH receptor antibodies.

Notes on the study in general: Persistent patients shared more public clonotypes (2,741) than new patients (about 930). It was possible that the small sample size reduced accuracy.

The source is a female donor with Graves disease. This specimen was peripheral blood mononuclear cells (PBMCs), taken when the disease was refractory, from a patient treated with antithyroid drugs.

DNA of the CDR3: TGCGCCAGCAGCTTTGGTGAAATAGGGGGAGAGCAGTACTTC. The encoded protein is CASSFGEIGGEQYF. The chain is built from TRBV5-1 and TRBJ2-7; D perhaps matches TRBD1 (6 bases). CDR1 SGHRS and CDR2 YFSETQ come from the germline V gene. Between the trimmed V and J ends, which lost 2 bases and 7 bases, there was a span of 16 bases. The CDR3 sequence is 14 residues long. Based on the CDR3 plus reference TRBV5-1 and TRBJ2-7, the full variable domain is KAGVTQTPRYLIKTRGQQVTLSCSPISGHRSVSWYQQTPGQGLQFLFEYFSETQRNKGNFPGRFSGRQFSNSRSEMNVSTLELGDSALYLCASSFGEIGGEQYFGPGTRLTVT.